This entry features one T cell receptor (beta chain) sequence. Its antigen is unidentified. The data were taken from a study of cytomegalovirus exposure and HLA in healthy donors. Trimming removed 4 bases at V and 4 bases at J, with 8 bases between. The length of the CDR3 is 12 residues. Per the germline V gene, CDR1 is MNHEY and CDR2 is SVGAGI. The PCR employed 60 Vbeta primers together with 13 Jbeta primers. Generated by immunoSEQ multiplex PCR, the TCRdb table keeps only in-frame clones and is missing some. The sample consists of approximately 120,000 clones, roughly four fifths of them appearing once. Findings and caveats of the study: The availability of immune exposure information extended only to CMV serostatus. The HLA-A and HLA-B alleles of most subjects were reportedly predicted accurately from TCR beta sequences. Later work associated 16,951 TCR beta sequences with HLA alleles at 0.05 false discovery rate. High sensitivity and specificity were reportedly achieved when the classifier diagnosed cytomegalovirus status.

This sequence originates from a man aged 30 to 39 in good health and CMV-seronegative. Sequencing used PBMCs. The J gene is TRBJ2-7, the V gene TRBV6-5; tentatively, D is TRBD2 (5 bases). CDR3 residues: CASSSREYEQYF. CDR3 nucleotide sequence: TGTGCCAGCAGTTCGAGGGAGTACGAGCAGTACTTC.